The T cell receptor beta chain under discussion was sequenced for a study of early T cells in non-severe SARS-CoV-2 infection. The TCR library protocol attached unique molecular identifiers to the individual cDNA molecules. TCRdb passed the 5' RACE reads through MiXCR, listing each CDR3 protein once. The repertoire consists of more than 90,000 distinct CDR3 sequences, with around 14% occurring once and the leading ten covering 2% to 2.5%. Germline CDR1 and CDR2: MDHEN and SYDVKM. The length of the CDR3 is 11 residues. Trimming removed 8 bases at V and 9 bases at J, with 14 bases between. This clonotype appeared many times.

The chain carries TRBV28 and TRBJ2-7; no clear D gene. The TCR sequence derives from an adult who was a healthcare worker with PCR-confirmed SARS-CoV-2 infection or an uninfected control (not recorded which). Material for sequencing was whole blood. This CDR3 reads CASGTTVGQYF. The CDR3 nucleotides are TGTGCCAGCGGAACCACCGTCGGGCAGTACTTC.